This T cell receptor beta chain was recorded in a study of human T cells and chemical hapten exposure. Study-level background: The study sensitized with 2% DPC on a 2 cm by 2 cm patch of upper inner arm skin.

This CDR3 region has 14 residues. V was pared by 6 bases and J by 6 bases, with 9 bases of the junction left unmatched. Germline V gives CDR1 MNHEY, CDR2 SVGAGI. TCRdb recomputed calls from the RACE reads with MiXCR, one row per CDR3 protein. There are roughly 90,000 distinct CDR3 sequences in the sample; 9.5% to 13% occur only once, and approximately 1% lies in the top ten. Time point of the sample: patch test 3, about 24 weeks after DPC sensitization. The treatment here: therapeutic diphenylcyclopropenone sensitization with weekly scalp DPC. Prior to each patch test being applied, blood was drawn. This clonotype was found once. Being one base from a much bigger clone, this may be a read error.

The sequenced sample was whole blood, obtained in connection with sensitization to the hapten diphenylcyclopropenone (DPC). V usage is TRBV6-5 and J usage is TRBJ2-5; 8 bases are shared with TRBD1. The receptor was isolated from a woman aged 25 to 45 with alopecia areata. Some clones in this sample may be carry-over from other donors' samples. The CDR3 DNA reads TGTGCCAGCAGGCGGGTCAGGGGGCTGAAGACCCAGTACTTC. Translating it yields CASRRVRGLKTQYF.